Listed below are T cell receptor beta chains from one sample, sequenced in a study of monozygotic twins with inflammatory bowel disease. For each CDR3 protein, TCRdb gives one entry from its re-call of the 5' RACE reads, without DNA. Here the sample table reports some 200,000 distinct CDR3 sequences. Sequencing was done on a sample of blood. The receptors were gathered from a human donor with ulcerative colitis or Crohn's disease, or a healthy co-twin of an affected twin (not recorded which). The CDR3 runs from the conserved cysteine through the conserved F or W.

j_call	v_call	cdr3_aa
TRBJ1-6	TRBV2	CASSPQGLSNSPLHF
TRBJ1-4	TRBV12-3/TRBV12-4	CASTGIANEKLFF
TRBJ1-4	TRBV14	CASSHRRTGDEKLFF
TRBJ2-7	TRBV7-2	CASSLQRISSYEQYF
TRBJ1-6	TRBV25-1	CASRAGSDSSPLHF
TRBJ1-2	TRBV4-2	CASSQGLGNYGYTF
TRBJ2-7	TRBV5-1	CASSLELAGGPAYEQYF
TRBJ2-3	TRBV12-3/TRBV12-4	CASSLPGGRTDTQYF
TRBJ2-1	TRBV2	CASSERQGSYNEQFF
TRBJ2-7	TRBV2	CASRTDAYEQYF
TRBJ2-1	TRBV2	CATRGGGYNEQFF
TRBJ2-3	TRBV11-3	CASSVSGTAATQYF
TRBJ2-7	TRBV7-2	CASSLGVDAGAYEQYF
TRBJ1-2	TRBV10-3	CAISEGPGGGERYGYTF
TRBJ2-3	TRBV5-1	CASSLARTSGAVTDTQYF
TRBJ2-3	TRBV20-1	CSAPQSVITDTQYF
TRBJ1-2	TRBV6-1	CAGGGRGTYGYTF
TRBJ2-4	TRBV5-6	CASSLAAITRDIQYF
TRBJ2-7	TRBV5-1	CASSSDGQGAVREQYF
TRBJ1-1	TRBV5-1	CASSPLEETNTEAFF
TRBJ2-7	TRBV6-2/TRBV6-3	CASSYEGQGSYEQYF
TRBJ1-1	TRBV18	CASSPRQENTEAFF
TRBJ2-1	TRBV3-1	CASSRGAVNNEQFF
TRBJ1-1	TRBV5-6	CASSLVVWASTEAFF
TRBJ2-2	TRBV20-1	CSASPETGRITGELFF
TRBJ1-6	TRBV19	CASSGTALSYNSPLHF
TRBJ1-5	TRBV12-3/TRBV12-4	CASSLALPGQPQHF
TRBJ1-1	TRBV12-3/TRBV12-4	CASTWGALNTEAFF
TRBJ1-5	TRBV7-2	CASSIYGQPQHF
TRBJ1-1	TRBV7-9	CASRPGDTEAFF
TRBJ2-3	TRBV12-3/TRBV12-4	CASSTTPLTRSDTQYF
TRBJ2-5	TRBV7-2	CASSVTSGGARETQYF
TRBJ2-7	TRBV18	CASSPPGGRADEQYF
TRBJ2-1	TRBV4-2	CASSQEVGAPQFF
TRBJ2-2	TRBV19	CASSISSANTGELFF
TRBJ1-2	TRBV12-3/TRBV12-4	CASSDPRDKRFDGYTF
TRBJ1-6	TRBV27	CASSFGTGGSPLHF
TRBJ1-2	TRBV19	CASSATAEDGYTF
TRBJ2-1	TRBV7-6	CASSARRDGEQFF
TRBJ1-5	TRBV5-6	CASSLHRGSPQHF
TRBJ1-2	TRBV3-1	CASSQVSYGYTF
TRBJ2-6	TRBV5-1	CASSWDFSGANVLTF
TRBJ1-2	TRBV6-2/TRBV6-3	CASSYWVKSHGYTF
TRBJ2-7	TRBV19	CASSRVPSAEQYF
TRBJ2-2	TRBV10-3	CAISEAPRDRGGTGELFF
TRBJ2-1	TRBV20-1	CSARGQTSGYNEQFF
TRBJ2-6	TRBV7-9	CASSPRGGISGANVLTF
TRBJ2-7	TRBV11-1	CASSQGLGSRPYEQYF